What follows are 24 T cell receptor beta chains derived from one specimen sequenced in a study of cytomegalovirus exposure and HLA in healthy donors. The PCR had 60 Vbeta and 13 Jbeta primers. Libraries were prepared by immunoSEQ multiplex PCR; TCRdb keeps only in-frame clonotypes and omits some of them. The table has roughly 110,000 clones, roughly 70% seen once. Sequenced material: PBMCs. These receptors were collected from a woman in her 40s in good health and CMV-seropositive.

This clone was recorded a few times. The chain carries TRBV28 and TRBJ2-7; unclear D gene. V was trimmed by 5 bases and J by 3 bases, leaving 14 bases between them. This CDR3 has 14 residues. CDR1 and CDR2 from the germline V gene are MDHEN and SYDVKM. CDR3 residues: CASSNQQSHYEQYF. The DNA for the CDR3 is TGTGCCAGCAGTAATCAACAGTCCCACTACGAGCAGTACTTC. Full variable domain (remainder filled in from reference TRBV28 and TRBJ2-7): DVKVTQSSRYLVKRTGEKVFLECVQDMDHENMFWYRQDPGLGLRLIYFSYDVKMKEKGDIPEGYSVSREKKERFSLILESASTNQTSMYLCASSNQQSHYEQYFGPGTRLTVT.

The chain joins TRBV11-3 to TRBJ2-1; 8 bases map to TRBD2. This CDR3 region has 16 residues. Germline CDR1 and CDR2: SGHNT and YENEEA. Germline trimming cut 5 bases from V and 4 bases from J; bases unmatched to any gene: 10. As DNA, the CDR3 is TGTGCCAGCAGCCGTCGTAGCGGGGAGAAATACAATGAGCAGTTCTTC. It is translated as CASSRRSGEKYNEQFF.

This clone was seen once. The chain joins TRBV5-1 to TRBJ1-2; D is uncertain. The germline V gene has CDR1 SGHRS and CDR2 YFSETQ. The length of the CDR3 is 15 residues. V was shortened by 4 bases and J by 5 bases, with 18 bases between the two germline ends. The CDR3 loop is CASSLRGQFEYGYTF. As DNA, the CDR3 is TGCGCCAGCAGCCTCCGCGGGCAGTTTGAATATGGCTACACCTTC.

The chain couples TRBV5-4 to TRBJ2-6; possibly TRBD2 for D (6 bases). Germline V lookup: CDR1 SGHNT, CDR2 YYREEE (reference sequence). The CDR3 length is 14 residues. The germline V and J ends were trimmed by 2 bases and 9 bases, with 12 bases remaining between them. CDR3 protein: CASSLPTRLNVLTF. CDR3 DNA: TGTGCCAGCAGCTTACCGACTAGGCTCAACGTCCTGACTTTC.

This sequence joins TRBV7-2 and TRBJ1-2; 10 nucleotides match TRBD1. The CDR3 contains 14 residues. Germline CDR1 SGHTA, CDR2 FQGNSA. Trimming removed 5 bases from V and 5 bases from J; junction bases left unmatched: 5. The CDR3 region is CASSRGQGVYGYTF. As DNA, the CDR3 is TGTGCCAGCAGCAGAGGACAGGGGGTGTATGGCTACACCTTC.

The chain joins TRBV29-1 to TRBJ2-2; 9 bases align to TRBD2. The CDR3 has 15 residues. Germline CDR1 and CDR2: SQVTM and ANQGSEA. The V segment lost 3 bases and the J segment 7 bases; nucleotides outside the gene matches: 9. The CDR3: CSVDVAGGPHGELFF. DNA of the CDR3: TGCAGCGTTGACGTCGCGGGGGGGCCCCACGGGGAGCTGTTTTTT.

This clone was picked up a small number of times. The chain combines TRBV2 with TRBJ1-5; 9 nucleotides match TRBD1. The CDR3 is 16 residues long. Per the germline V gene, CDR1 is SNHLY and CDR2 is FYNNEI. V dropped 8 bases and J dropped 3; count of bases not matched to a gene: 11. The CDR3 DNA is TGTGCCAGCGGGGACGAGGGACAGGGTTCCAATCAGCCCCAGCATTTT. Translation gives CASGDEGQGSNQPQHF.

This clone was seen a few times. The V gene is TRBV18, the J gene TRBJ1-2; the match to TRBD1 covers 7 bases. Looked up from germline, CDR1 is KGHSH and CDR2 is LQKENI. This CDR3 has 12 residues. Losses at the gene ends were 6 bases for V and 7 bases for J; bases not matched to a gene: 5. CDR3 nucleotides: TGTGCCAGCTCGTCAGACAGGGCTGGCTACACCTTC. Amino acid sequence: CASSSDRAGYTF.

The chain joins TRBV6-5 to TRBJ1-2, with D perhaps matching TRBD1 (5 bases). The germline V and J ends were trimmed by 7 bases and 6 bases, with 18 bases remaining between them. Germline V lookup: CDR1 MNHEY, CDR2 SVGAGI. The CDR3 loop spans 14 amino acids. The CDR3 loop reads CASNKGQGSNGYTF. CDR3 nucleotides: TGTGCCAGCAATAAGGGGCAGGGATCAAATGGCTACACCTTC.

This clone was seen more than once but under ten times. This rearrangement joins TRBV15 to TRBJ1-5; D remains unclear. The CDR3 has 14 residues. Trimming took off 4 bases at V and 0 bases at J, with 7 bases between the two ends. Germline CDR1 reads LNHNV; CDR2 reads YYDKDF (reference sequence). CDR3 sequence: CATSKQHSNQPQHF. The CDR3 DNA reads TGTGCCACCAGCAAACAGCATAGCAATCAGCCCCAGCATTTT.

This CDR3 is CASSLQQGDPVEGYTF. The CDR3 nucleotides read TGTGCCAGCTCACTACAACAGGGGGACCCAGTGGAGGGCTACACCTTC. This chain links TRBV18 with TRBJ1-2, with 8 bases fitting TRBD1. The germline gives CDR1 KGHSH, CDR2 LQKENI. V shed 4 bases and J 8 bases; nucleotides not matched to a gene: 15. The CDR3 is 16 residues long.

The genes are TRBV7-9 and TRBJ2-3; D might be TRBD1 (6 bases). The V gene lost 4 bases and the J gene lost 2 bases, with 13 bases spanning the gap. In germline, CDR1 is SEHNR, CDR2 FQNEAQ (reference sequence). This CDR3 region has 15 residues. CDR3 nucleotide sequence: TGTGCCAGCAGCTACTGGGGGCAACTCACAGATACGCAGTATTTT. It specifies CASSYWGQLTDTQYF.

The chain is built from TRBV5-4 and TRBJ1-2; D unclear. Germline CDR1 and CDR2: SGHNT and YYREEE (reference sequence). The CDR3 contains 13 residues. Trimming removed 0 bases from V and 4 bases from J, with 7 bases in between. In nucleotides, the CDR3 is TGTGCCAGCAGCTTGGGGGCCAGCTATGGCTACACCTTC. It yields the protein CASSLGASYGYTF.

CDR3 sequence: CAISDGTGGLETQYF. In DNA, the CDR3 is TGTGCCATCAGTGATGGGACAGGGGGCTTAGAGACCCAGTACTTC. The rearrangement joins TRBV10-3 to TRBJ2-5; TRBD1 agrees at 12 bases. CDR3 length equals 15 residues. The junction had 3 bases not matched to a gene; V was cut back by 3 bases and J by 4 bases. Looked up from germline, CDR1 is ENHRY and CDR2 is SYGVKD.

J is TRBJ1-2 and V is TRBV27; 11 bases fit TRBD1. V lost 6 bases and J lost 3; bases outside the gene matches: 3. The CDR3 length is 14 residues. Germline V lookup: CDR1 MNHEY, CDR2 SMNVEV (reference sequence). The CDR3 spells CASRGTGGDYGYTF. CDR3 coding DNA: TGTGCCAGCAGGGGGACAGGGGGGGACTATGGCTACACCTTC.

The chain couples TRBV5-1 to TRBJ1-1, with 9 bases fitting TRBD1. CDR3 length: 17 residues. In germline, CDR1 is SGHRS, CDR2 YFSETQ. J gave up 10 bases and V 0 bases, and 16 bases lay outside the gene matches. CDR3 loop: CASSLEGPGTGTRRAFF. The CDR3 coding sequence is TGCGCCAGCAGCTTGGAGGGCCCCGGGACAGGGACTCGGAGAGCTTTCTTT.

V and J are TRBV6-5 and TRBJ1-6, with 8 positions matching TRBD1. Germline trimming cut 0 bases from V and 8 bases from J; bases unmatched to any gene: 6. The V gene's germline CDR1 is MNHEY and CDR2 SVGAGI. CDR3 length: 16 residues. The CDR3 here is CASSYSQGARDSPLHF. The CDR3 DNA reads TGTGCCAGCAGTTACTCTCAGGGGGCGCGGGATTCACCCCTCCACTTT.

The gene calls are TRBV7-2 and TRBJ1-5; TRBD1 is a possible D gene (6 bases). CDR3 length: 15 residues. The V gene's germline CDR1 is SGHTA and CDR2 FQGNSA. The V gene lost 4 bases and the J gene lost 5 bases, with 15 bases spanning the gap. CDR3 DNA sequence: TGTGCCAGCAGCTCCCGGGGGGCCCCGGATCAGCCCCAGCATTTT. As protein: CASSSRGAPDQPQHF.

This clone was counted only a few times. The chain uses TRBV7-8 and TRBJ1-1; no clear D gene. The CDR3 loop spans 13 amino acids. Germline-derived CDR1 and CDR2 are SGHVS and FQNEAQ. The ends were cut back, 4 bases at V and 0 bases at J, with 6 bases in the middle. CDR3 sequence reads: CASSSQMNTEAFF. DNA for the CDR3: TGTGCCAGCAGCTCCCAAATGAACACTGAAGCTTTCTTT.

Comment on this clone: The junction differs from germline at one of its ends, possibly a read error. The chain joins TRBV5-6 to TRBJ2-1; TRBD2 matches at 14 bases. The germline gives CDR1 SGHDT, CDR2 YYEEEE. The CDR3 consists of 15 residues. CDR3 sequence (DNA): TGTGTCAGCAGCTTGACTAGCGGGGGGGCTAATGAGCAGTTCTTC. The encoded protein is CVSSLTSGGANEQFF.

This clone has more than one count but fewer than ten. The chain recombines TRBV7-8 with TRBJ2-3; D is possibly TRBD1 (6 bases). CDR1 SGHVS and CDR2 FQNEAQ come from the germline V gene. Between the trimmed V and J ends, which lost 5 bases and 3 bases, there was a span of 15 bases. The length of the CDR3 is 15 residues. The CDR3 DNA follows: TGTGCCAGCAGCCTACAGGGAGCTGGGACAGATACGCAGTATTTT. Its translation: CASSLQGAGTDTQYF. Complete variable domain (other parts from reference TRBV7-8 and TRBJ2-3): GAGVSQSPRYKVAKRGQDVALRCDPISGHVSLFWYQQALGQGPEFLTYFQNEAQLDKSGLPSDRFFAERPEGSVSTLKIQRTQQEDSAVYLCASSLQGAGTDTQYFGPGTRLTVL.

The rearrangement links TRBV5-1 to TRBJ2-3; 8 nucleotides line up with TRBD2. Germline assignment: CDR1 SGHRS and CDR2 YFSETQ. This CDR3 has 15 amino acids. Trimming cost V 2 bases and J 0 bases; bases outside gene matches: 2. CDR3 protein: CASSFSGTSTDTQYF. The CDR3 nucleotides read TGCGCCAGCAGCTTTAGCGGGACTAGCACAGATACGCAGTATTTT. The full variable domain, its missing parts supplied by reference TRBV5-1 and TRBJ2-3, is KAGVTQTPRYLIKTRGQQVTLSCSPISGHRSVSWYQQTPGQGLQFLFEYFSETQRNKGNFPGRFSGRQFSNSRSEMNVSTLELGDSALYLCASSFSGTSTDTQYFGPGTRLTVL.

This clone was recorded many times. The rearrangement uses TRBV7-2 and TRBJ1-4; tentative D call: TRBD1 (5 bases). V was clipped by 2 bases and J by 6 bases, with 10 bases between them. Germline V gene lookup returns CDR1 SGHTA and CDR2 FQGNSA. The CDR3 extends over 14 amino acids. The chain's CDR3 is CASSLQGLDEKLFF. The CDR3, as DNA: TGTGCCAGCAGCTTACAGGGTTTGGATGAAAAACTGTTTTTT.

The DNA for the CDR3 is TGTGCCAGCAGTGTGGCGGGGGGCGGAGAGACCCAGTACTTC. Encoded protein: CASSVAGGGETQYF. V and J are TRBV6-1 and TRBJ2-5; 8 bases are shared with TRBD2. This CDR3 has 14 residues. From germline, CDR1 is MNHNS and CDR2 SASEGT. Losses at the gene ends were 4 bases for V and 4 bases for J; bases not matched to a gene: 5.